These 23 T cell receptor beta chains were all obtained from the same sample, sequenced in a study of blood T cell repertoires in COVID-19. Clones were read by immunoSEQ multiplex PCR, and TCRdb kept only the in-frame ones, dropping some. The sample has around 130,000 clones; about 87% are singletons. Source material: peripheral blood. These receptors originate from a human donor with COVID-19, enrolled during active disease. The donor label of this sample is uncertain.

This rearrangement joins TRBV27 to TRBJ2-7; D uncertain. V lost 2 bases and J 2 bases, leaving 7 bases between the germline ends. The germline CDR1 and CDR2 sequences are MNHEY and SMNVEV (reference sequence). The CDR3 loop spans 13 amino acids. This CDR3 reads CASSLNTAYEQYF. CDR3 nucleotide sequence: TGTGCCAGCAGTTTAAACACAGCCTACGAGCAGTACTTC.

V usage is TRBV7-2 and J usage is TRBJ1-2; TRBD1 is a possible D gene (6 bases). The length of the CDR3 is 15 residues. Trimming cost V 5 bases and J 7 bases, with 20 bases left between them. Germline-derived CDR1 and CDR2 are SGHTA and FQGNSA. The CDR3 region is CASSPEGGRGVGYTF. Written as DNA, the CDR3 is TGTGCCAGCAGCCCAGAGGGGGGGAGAGGAGTTGGCTACACCTTC.

The CDR3 DNA is TGTGCCACCAGCCTACAGGTGATGAACACTGAAGCTTTCTTT. Translating it yields CATSLQVMNTEAFF. The rearrangement links TRBV15 to TRBJ1-1, with D possibly matching TRBD1 (5 bases). There are 14 residues in the CDR3. Looked up from germline, CDR1 is LNHNV and CDR2 is YYDKDF (reference sequence). V was trimmed by 5 bases and J by 0 bases, leaving 10 bases between them.

The rearrangement joins TRBV15 to TRBJ2-4; D might be TRBD2 (6 bases). CDR1 and CDR2 from the germline V gene are LNHNV and YYDKDF (reference sequence). V was pared by 1 base and J by 9 bases, with 13 bases between. CDR3 length: 14 amino acids. CDR3 sequence: CATSRVGGSLIQYF. CDR3 in DNA: TGTGCCACCAGCAGAGTCGGAGGGAGTCTCATTCAGTACTTC.

This sequence joins TRBV19 and TRBJ2-1; D might be TRBD1 (6 bases). This CDR3 is 14 amino acids long. V gave up 5 bases and J gave up 2 bases, with 10 bases separating them. Per germline, CDR1 LNHDA and CDR2 SQIVND (reference sequence). The CDR3 sequence: CASSPWDTYNEQFF. CDR3 bases: TGTGCCAGTAGTCCGTGGGACACCTACAATGAGCAGTTCTTC. Full variable domain (missing parts from reference TRBV19 and TRBJ2-1): DGGITQSPKYLFRKEGQNVTLSCEQNLNHDAMYWYRQDPGQGLRLIYYSQIVNDFQKGDIAEGYSVSREKKESFPLTVTSAQKNPTAFYLCASSPWDTYNEQFFGPGTRLTVL.

This clone is a singleton in its sample. The chain joins TRBV29-1 to TRBJ1-2; TRBD1 matches 8 bases. With 0 bases clipped from V and 7 bases from J, the junction kept 10 bases outside the gene matches. Germline values: CDR1 SQVTM, CDR2 ANQGSEA. The CDR3 has 15 amino acids. CDR3 residues: CSVEDLGRGRLGYTF. CDR3 in DNA: TGCAGCGTTGAAGATCTTGGCAGGGGGCGCCTTGGCTACACCTTC.

This clone was detected only a few times. The chain uses TRBV7-9 and TRBJ1-5; 7 nucleotides agree with TRBD1. J gave up 2 bases and V 3 bases, and 4 bases lay outside the gene matches. Germline V CDR1 and CDR2: SEHNR, FQNEAQ (reference sequence). CDR3 length: 15 amino acids. DNA of the CDR3: TGTGCCAGCAGCTTGACAGGGTCGGGCAATCAGCCCCAGCATTTT. Translation: CASSLTGSGNQPQHF.

This clone came up once. The chain uses TRBV6-6 and TRBJ2-3; TRBD2 aligns across 8 bases. CDR1 is MNHNY, CDR2 SVGAGI, per germline (reference sequence). Trimming removed 4 bases from V and 0 bases from J; junction bases left unmatched: 6. This CDR3 has 16 residues. CDR3 DNA sequence: TGTGCCAGCAGTTCCCCGGGGGGGTCCAGCACAGATACGCAGTATTTT. It yields the protein CASSSPGGSSTDTQYF.

V is TRBV5-4 and J is TRBJ1-2, with D unclear. The V gene's germline CDR1 is SGHNT and CDR2 YYREEE (reference sequence). The CDR3 is 15 residues long. V shed 0 bases and J shed 4 bases, with 13 bases lying between them. The CDR3 nucleotides read TGTGCCAGCAGCTTGGGGCAGGCCTCCGCCTATGGCTACACCTTC. This codes for CASSLGQASAYGYTF.

V gene TRBV6-5 combines with J gene TRBJ1-3, with D unresolved. V was trimmed by 5 bases and J by 0 bases, leaving 11 bases between them. There are 15 residues in the CDR3. Germline-derived CDR1 and CDR2 are MNHEY and SVGAGI. The DNA of the CDR3 is TGTGCCAGCAGTACCACTAGCAGCTCTGGAAACACCATATATTTT. Its translation is CASSTTSSSGNTIYF.

V gene TRBV5-5 combines with J gene TRBJ2-1; TRBD1 matches at 8 bases. With V trimmed by 1 base and J by 6 bases, 12 bases remained unmatched. The CDR3 totals 17 residues. Germline V lookup: CDR1 SGHKS, CDR2 YYEKEE (reference sequence). CDR3 region: CASSLIRGTGYLNEQFF. The CDR3 DNA reads as TGTGCCAGCAGCTTGATACGCGGGACAGGTTACCTCAATGAGCAGTTCTTC.

V and J are TRBV7-2 and TRBJ2-1; TRBD2 matches 7 bases. The CDR3 covers 17 residues. Germline CDR1 SGHTA, CDR2 FQGNSA. V shed 2 bases, J shed 1 base, and the junction held 8 bases outside the gene matches. The CDR3 region is CASSLSQRDSSYNEQFF. CDR3 DNA: TGTGCCAGCAGCTTATCCCAGCGGGACTCTTCCTACAATGAGCAGTTCTTC.

V usage is TRBV6-5 and J usage is TRBJ1-2; a possible D gene is TRBD1 (5 bases). The CDR3 sequence is 13 residues long. V was clipped by 0 bases and J by 5 bases, with 7 bases between them. The germline gives CDR1 MNHEY, CDR2 SVGAGI. The CDR3, as DNA: TGTGCCAGCAGTTACTCACGGGGGTATGGCTACACCTTC. This translates into CASSYSRGYGYTF.

The CDR3 sequence: CASSLALGPETQYF. Written as DNA, the CDR3 is TGCGCCAGCAGCTTGGCTTTGGGCCCAGAGACCCAGTACTTC. The rearrangement uses TRBV5-1 and TRBJ2-5; D not resolved. The CDR3 is 14 amino acids. Trimming stripped 0 bases from V and 4 bases from J, with 10 bases between. Germline lookup yields CDR1 SGHRS and CDR2 YFSETQ. The variable domain in full, completed from reference TRBV5-1 and TRBJ2-5, reads KAGVTQTPRYLIKTRGQQVTLSCSPISGHRSVSWYQQTPGQGLQFLFEYFSETQRNKGNFPGRFSGRQFSNSRSEMNVSTLELGDSALYLCASSLALGPETQYFGPGTRLLVL.

The chain uses TRBV24-1 and TRBJ2-3; possible D gene TRBD1, 6 bases. CDR1 and CDR2 from the germline V gene are KGHDR and SFDVKD. This CDR3 spans 11 amino acids. Trimming cost V 7 bases and J 9 bases, with 10 bases left between them. The CDR3 sequence is CATSQGGTQYF. The DNA of the CDR3 is TGTGCCACCAGCCAAGGGGGAACGCAGTATTTT.

The chain joins TRBV14 to TRBJ2-2, with 7 positions matching TRBD1. Germline CDR1 and CDR2: SGHDN and FVKESK. V was pared by 1 base and J by 10 bases, with 3 bases of the junction left unmatched. The CDR3 covers 13 residues. Here the CDR3 DNA reads TGTGCCAGCAGCCAAGTAGGGGGCGTGGAGCTGTTTTTT. Encoded protein: CASSQVGGVELFF.

The CDR3 DNA is TGCGCCAGCAGCCAGACTAGCGGGGGAAGGGGTAATGAGCAGTTCTTC. It codes for CASSQTSGGRGNEQFF. The chain recombines TRBV5-1 with TRBJ2-1; 12 positions agree with TRBD2. CDR1 is SGHRS and CDR2 is YFSETQ in the germline V gene. The CDR3 covers 16 residues. Trimming at V came to 4 bases and at J to 7 bases, leaving 9 bases not matched to a gene.

The V call is TRBV18, the J call TRBJ1-6; no definite D call. CDR3 size: 17 residues. Deletions cut 3 bases from V and 0 bases from J, with 12 bases between. The germline gives CDR1 KGHSH, CDR2 LQKENI. The CDR3 region has the DNA TGTGCCAGCTCACCTACCGCCGAGAGCTCCTATAATTCACCCCTCCACTTT. Protein product: CASSPTAESSYNSPLHF.

The chain has TRBV10-1 and TRBJ2-7; D may be TRBD2 (8 bases). Germline V gene sequence: CDR1 WNHNN, CDR2 SYGVQD (reference sequence). The CDR3 runs to 15 residues. Trimming stripped 3 bases from V and 5 bases from J, with 17 bases between. The CDR3 protein is CASSDFSGGGDEQYF. The CDR3 DNA reads TGCGCCAGCAGTGATTTTTCGGGAGGGGGCGACGAGCAGTACTTC.

The chain recombines TRBV7-9 with TRBJ1-2, with D unclear. Germline V lookup: CDR1 SEHNR, CDR2 FQNEAQ (reference sequence). The V end lost 1 base, the J end lost 4 bases, and 7 bases lay between the germline ends. The CDR3 loop spans 13 amino acids. The CDR3 is CASSLETAYGYTF. The CDR3 coding sequence is TGTGCCAGCAGCTTAGAAACAGCCTATGGCTACACCTTC.

The chain is built from TRBV20-1 and TRBJ1-2; no firm D call. Deletions cut 7 bases from V and 5 bases from J, with 11 bases between. The CDR3 covers 11 residues. Germline V lookup: CDR1 DFQATT, CDR2 SNEGSKA (reference sequence). The CDR3 DNA reads TGCAGTGTATTAAGCGATTATGGCTACACCTTC. Translating it yields CSVLSDYGYTF.

The rearrangement links TRBV9 to TRBJ1-4; 9 bases fit TRBD1. This CDR3 comprises 14 residues. CDR1 is SGDLS, CDR2 YYNGEE, per germline. V shed 7 bases and J 4 bases; nucleotides not matched to a gene: 5. CDR3 bases: TGTGCCAGCGGGGGGACAGGGTATAATGAAAAACTGTTTTTT. Translating gives CASGGTGYNEKLFF.

The CDR3 DNA reads as TGTGCCAGCAGCGTAGGCGGGAGAGGCTCCTACAATGAGCAGTTCTTC. Amino acid sequence: CASSVGGRGSYNEQFF. J is TRBJ2-1 and V is TRBV9; the match to TRBD2 covers 7 bases. V was clipped by 0 bases and J by 0 bases; unmatched bases: 3. Germline values: CDR1 SGDLS, CDR2 YYNGEE. This CDR3 is 16 amino acids long. The full variable domain, with the rest looked up from reference TRBV9 and TRBJ2-1, is DSGVTQTPKHLITATGQRVTLRCSPRSGDLSVYWYQQSLDQGLQFLIQYYNGEERAKGNILERFSAQQFPDLHSELNLSSLELGDSALYFCASSVGGRGSYNEQFFGPGTRLTVL.